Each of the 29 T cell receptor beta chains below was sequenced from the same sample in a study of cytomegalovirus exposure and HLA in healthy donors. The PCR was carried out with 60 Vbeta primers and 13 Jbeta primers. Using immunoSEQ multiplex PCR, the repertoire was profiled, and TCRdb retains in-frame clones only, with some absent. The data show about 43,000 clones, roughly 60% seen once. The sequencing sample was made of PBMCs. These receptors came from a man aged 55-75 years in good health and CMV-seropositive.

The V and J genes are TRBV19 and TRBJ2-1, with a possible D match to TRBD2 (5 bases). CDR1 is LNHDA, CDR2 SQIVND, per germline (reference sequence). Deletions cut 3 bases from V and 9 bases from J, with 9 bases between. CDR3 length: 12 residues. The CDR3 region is CASSIVAGEQFF. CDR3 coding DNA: TGTGCCAGTAGTATTGTCGCGGGTGAGCAGTTCTTC. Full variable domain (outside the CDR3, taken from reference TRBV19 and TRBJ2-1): DGGITQSPKYLFRKEGQNVTLSCEQNLNHDAMYWYRQDPGQGLRLIYYSQIVNDFQKGDIAEGYSVSREKKESFPLTVTSAQKNPTAFYLCASSIVAGEQFFGPGTRLTVL.

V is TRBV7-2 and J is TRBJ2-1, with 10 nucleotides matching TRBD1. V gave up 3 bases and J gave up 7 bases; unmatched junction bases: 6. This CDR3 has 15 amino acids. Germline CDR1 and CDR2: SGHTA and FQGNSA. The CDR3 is CASSLWTGGGNEQFF. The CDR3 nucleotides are TGTGCCAGCAGCTTGTGGACAGGGGGGGGTAATGAGCAGTTCTTC.

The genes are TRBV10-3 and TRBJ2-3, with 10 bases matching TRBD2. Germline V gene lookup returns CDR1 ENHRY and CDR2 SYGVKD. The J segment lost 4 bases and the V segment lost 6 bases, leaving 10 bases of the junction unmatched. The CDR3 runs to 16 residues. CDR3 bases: TGTGCCATCAGGGGGGCTAGCGGGAGCTCCGCAGATACGCAGTATTTT. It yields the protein CAIRGASGSSADTQYF.

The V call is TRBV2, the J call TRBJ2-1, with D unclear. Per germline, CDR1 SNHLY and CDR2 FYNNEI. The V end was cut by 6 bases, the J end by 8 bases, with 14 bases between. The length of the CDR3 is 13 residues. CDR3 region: CASREYYSDEQFF. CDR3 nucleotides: TGTGCCAGCAGGGAGTACTACTCCGATGAGCAGTTCTTC.

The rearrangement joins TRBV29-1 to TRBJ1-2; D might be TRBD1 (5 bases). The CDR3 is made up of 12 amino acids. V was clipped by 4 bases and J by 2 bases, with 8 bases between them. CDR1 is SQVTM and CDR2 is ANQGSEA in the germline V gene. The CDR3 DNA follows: TGCAGCGTTGGGGGGGTCAACTATGGCTACACCTTC. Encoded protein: CSVGGVNYGYTF.

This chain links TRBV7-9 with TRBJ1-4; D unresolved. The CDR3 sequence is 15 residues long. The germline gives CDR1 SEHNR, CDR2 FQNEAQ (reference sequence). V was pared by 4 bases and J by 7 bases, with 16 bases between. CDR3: CASSSLEGVGEKLFF. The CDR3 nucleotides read TGTGCCAGCAGCTCACTCGAGGGCGTAGGTGAAAAACTGTTTTTT.

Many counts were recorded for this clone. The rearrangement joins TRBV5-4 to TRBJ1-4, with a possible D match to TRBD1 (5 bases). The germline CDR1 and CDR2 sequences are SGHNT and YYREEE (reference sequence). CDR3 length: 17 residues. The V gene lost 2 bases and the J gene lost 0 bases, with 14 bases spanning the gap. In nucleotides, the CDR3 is TGTGCCAGCAGCTTATTCGCAGGGAAGGCAACTAATGAAAAACTGTTTTTT. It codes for CASSLFAGKATNEKLFF.

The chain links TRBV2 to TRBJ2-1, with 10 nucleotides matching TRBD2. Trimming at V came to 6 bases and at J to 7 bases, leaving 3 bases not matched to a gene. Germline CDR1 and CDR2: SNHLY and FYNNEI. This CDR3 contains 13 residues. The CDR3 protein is CASRPGLANEQFF. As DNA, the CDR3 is TGTGCCAGCAGACCGGGACTAGCGAATGAGCAGTTCTTC.

This chain's CDR3 is CASSLGMTVSGAFF. Written as DNA, the CDR3 is TGTGCCAGCAGCTTAGGTATGACTGTCTCCGGGGCTTTCTTT. The J gene is TRBJ1-1, the V gene TRBV11-2; no definite D call. Germline CDR1 SGHAT, CDR2 FQNNGV. The ends were cut back, 1 base at V and 11 bases at J, with 17 bases in the middle. The CDR3 is 14 residues long.

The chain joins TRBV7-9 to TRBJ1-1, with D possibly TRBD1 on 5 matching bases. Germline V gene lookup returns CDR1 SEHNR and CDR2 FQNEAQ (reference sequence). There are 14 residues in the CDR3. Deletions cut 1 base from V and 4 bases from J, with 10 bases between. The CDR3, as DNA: TGTGCCAGCAGCTTAGTAGCAGGGATCACTGAAGCTTTCTTT. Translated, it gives CASSLVAGITEAFF. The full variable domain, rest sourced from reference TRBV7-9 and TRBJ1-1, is DTGVSQNPRHKITKRGQNVTFRCDPISEHNRLYWYRQTLGQGPEFLTYFQNEAQLEKSRLLSDRFSAERPKGSFSTLEIQRTEQGDSAMYLCASSLVAGITEAFFGQGTRLTVV.

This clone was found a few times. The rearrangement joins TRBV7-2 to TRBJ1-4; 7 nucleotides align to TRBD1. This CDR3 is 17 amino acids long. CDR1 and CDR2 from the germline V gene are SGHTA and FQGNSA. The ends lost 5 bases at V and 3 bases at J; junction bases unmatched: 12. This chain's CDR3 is CASSPSQGGVANEKLFF. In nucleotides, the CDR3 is TGTGCCAGCAGCCCCTCCCAGGGGGGAGTAGCTAATGAAAAACTGTTTTTT. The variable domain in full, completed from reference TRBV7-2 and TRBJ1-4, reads GAGVSQSPSNKVTEKGKDVELRCDPISGHTALYWYRQSLGQGLEFLIYFQGNSAPDKSGLPSDRFSAERTGGSVSTLTIQRTQQEDSAVYLCASSPSQGGVANEKLFFGSGTQLSVL.

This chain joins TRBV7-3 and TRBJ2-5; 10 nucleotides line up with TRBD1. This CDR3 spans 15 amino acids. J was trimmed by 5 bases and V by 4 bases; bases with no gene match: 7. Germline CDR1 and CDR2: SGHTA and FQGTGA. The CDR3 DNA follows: TGTGCCAGCAGCTCGACAGGGGGCTTCTTGGAGACCCAGTACTTC. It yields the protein CASSSTGGFLETQYF.

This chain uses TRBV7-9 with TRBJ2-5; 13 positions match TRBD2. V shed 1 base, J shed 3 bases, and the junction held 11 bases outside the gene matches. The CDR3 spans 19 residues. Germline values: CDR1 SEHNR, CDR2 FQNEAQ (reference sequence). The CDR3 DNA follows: TGTGCCAGCAGCTTAGTTCAGAGACTAGCGGGAGGCTTAAAAGAGACCCAGTACTTC. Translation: CASSLVQRLAGGLKETQYF.

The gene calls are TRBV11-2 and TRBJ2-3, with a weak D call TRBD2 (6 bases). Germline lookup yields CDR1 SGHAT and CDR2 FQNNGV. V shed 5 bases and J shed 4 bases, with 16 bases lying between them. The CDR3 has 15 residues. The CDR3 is CASSGGVRGSDTQYF. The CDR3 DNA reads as TGTGCCAGCAGCGGCGGGGTACGGGGATCAGATACGCAGTATTTT.

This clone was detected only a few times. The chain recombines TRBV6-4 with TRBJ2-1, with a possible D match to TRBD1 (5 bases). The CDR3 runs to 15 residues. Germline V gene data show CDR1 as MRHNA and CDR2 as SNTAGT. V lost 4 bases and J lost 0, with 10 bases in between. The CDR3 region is CASSADSSSYNEQFF. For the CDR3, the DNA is TGTGCCAGCAGTGCAGACAGCAGCTCCTACAATGAGCAGTTCTTC.

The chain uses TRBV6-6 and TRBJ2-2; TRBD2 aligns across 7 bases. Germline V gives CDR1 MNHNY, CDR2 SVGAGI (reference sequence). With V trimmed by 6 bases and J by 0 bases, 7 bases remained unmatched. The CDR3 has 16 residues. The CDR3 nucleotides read TGTGCCAGCAGACCTCCGGGACTATCGAACACCGGGGAGCTGTTTTTT. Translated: CASRPPGLSNTGELFF.

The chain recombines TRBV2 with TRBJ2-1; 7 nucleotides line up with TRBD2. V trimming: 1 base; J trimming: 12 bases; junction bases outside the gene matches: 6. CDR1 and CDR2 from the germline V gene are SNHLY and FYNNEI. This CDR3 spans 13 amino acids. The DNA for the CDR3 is TGTGCCAGCAGTGAAGTGGGGAGGGCCCGGCAGTTCTTC. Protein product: CASSEVGRARQFF.

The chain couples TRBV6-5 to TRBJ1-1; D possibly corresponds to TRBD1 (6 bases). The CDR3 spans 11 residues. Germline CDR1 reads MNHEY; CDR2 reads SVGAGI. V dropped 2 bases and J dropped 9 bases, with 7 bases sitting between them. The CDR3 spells CASSYTGQAFF. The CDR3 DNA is TGTGCCAGCAGTTACACAGGGCAAGCTTTCTTT.

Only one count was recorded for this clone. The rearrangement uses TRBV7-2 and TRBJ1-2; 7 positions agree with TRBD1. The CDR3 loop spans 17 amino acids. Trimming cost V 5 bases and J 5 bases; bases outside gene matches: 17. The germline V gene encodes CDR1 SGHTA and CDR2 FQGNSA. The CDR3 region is CASSPHQTGILLYGYTF. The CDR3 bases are TGTGCCAGCAGCCCTCACCAGACAGGGATATTACTGTATGGCTACACCTTC.

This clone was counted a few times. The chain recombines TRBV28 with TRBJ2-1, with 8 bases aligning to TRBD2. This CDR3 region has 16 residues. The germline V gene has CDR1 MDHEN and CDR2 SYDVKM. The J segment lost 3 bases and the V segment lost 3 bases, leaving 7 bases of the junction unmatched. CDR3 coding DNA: TGTGCCAGCAGTTTGTTAACTAGCGGCCTCTACAATGAGCAGTTCTTC. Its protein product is CASSLLTSGLYNEQFF.

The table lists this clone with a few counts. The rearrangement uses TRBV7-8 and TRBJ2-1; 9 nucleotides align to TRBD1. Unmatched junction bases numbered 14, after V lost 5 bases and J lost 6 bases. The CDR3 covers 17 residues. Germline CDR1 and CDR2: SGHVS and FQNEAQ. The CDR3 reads CASSPLLPGTGRNEQFF. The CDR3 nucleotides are TGTGCCAGCAGCCCCCTCCTCCCCGGGACAGGGCGCAATGAGCAGTTCTTC.

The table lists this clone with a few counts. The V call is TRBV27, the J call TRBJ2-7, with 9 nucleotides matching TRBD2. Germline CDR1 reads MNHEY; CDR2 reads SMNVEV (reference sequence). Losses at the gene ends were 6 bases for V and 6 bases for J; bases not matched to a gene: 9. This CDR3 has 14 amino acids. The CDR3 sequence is CASRSPSTSGEQYF. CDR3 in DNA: TGTGCCAGCAGATCCCCCTCGACTAGCGGCGAGCAGTACTTC.

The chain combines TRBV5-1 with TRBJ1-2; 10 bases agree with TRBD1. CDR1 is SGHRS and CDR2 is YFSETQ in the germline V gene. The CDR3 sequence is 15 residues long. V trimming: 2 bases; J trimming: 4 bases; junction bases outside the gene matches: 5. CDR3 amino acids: CASSLTGTGVYGYTF. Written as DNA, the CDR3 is TGCGCCAGCAGCTTAACCGGGACAGGGGTCTATGGCTACACCTTC.

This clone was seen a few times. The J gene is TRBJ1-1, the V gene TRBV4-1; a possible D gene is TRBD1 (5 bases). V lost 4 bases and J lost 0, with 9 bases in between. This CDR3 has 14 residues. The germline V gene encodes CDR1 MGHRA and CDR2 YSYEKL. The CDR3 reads CASSLPGMNTEAFF. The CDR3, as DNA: TGCGCCAGCAGCCTTCCAGGGATGAACACTGAAGCTTTCTTT.

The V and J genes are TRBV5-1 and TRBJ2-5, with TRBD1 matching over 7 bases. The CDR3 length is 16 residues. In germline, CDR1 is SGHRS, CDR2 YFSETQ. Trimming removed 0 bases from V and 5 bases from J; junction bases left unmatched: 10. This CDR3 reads CASSLDIVNRGETQYF. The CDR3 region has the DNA TGCGCCAGCAGCTTGGACATCGTCAACAGGGGCGAGACCCAGTACTTC.

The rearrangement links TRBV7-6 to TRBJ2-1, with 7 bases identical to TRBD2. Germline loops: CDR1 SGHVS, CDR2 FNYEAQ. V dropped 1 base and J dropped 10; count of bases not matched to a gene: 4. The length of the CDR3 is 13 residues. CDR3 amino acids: CASSLGYGGEQFF. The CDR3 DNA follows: TGTGCCAGCAGCTTAGGTTACGGGGGGGAGCAGTTCTTC. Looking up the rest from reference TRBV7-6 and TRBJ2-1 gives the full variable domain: GAGVSQSPRYKVTKRGQDVALRCDPISGHVSLYWYRQALGQGPEFLTYFNYEAQQDKSGLPNDRFSAERPEGSISTLTIQRTEQRDSAMYRCASSLGYGGEQFFGPGTRLTVL.

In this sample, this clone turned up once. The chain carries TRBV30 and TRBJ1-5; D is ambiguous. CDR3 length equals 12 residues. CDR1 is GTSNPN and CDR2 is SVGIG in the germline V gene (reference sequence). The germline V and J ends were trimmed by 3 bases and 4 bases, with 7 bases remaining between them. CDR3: CAWRAENQPQHF. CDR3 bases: TGTGCCTGGAGGGCAGAAAATCAGCCCCAGCATTTT.

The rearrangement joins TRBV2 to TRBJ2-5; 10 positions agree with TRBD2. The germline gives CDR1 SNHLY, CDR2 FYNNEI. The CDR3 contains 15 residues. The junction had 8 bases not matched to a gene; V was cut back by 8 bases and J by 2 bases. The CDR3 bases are TGTGCCAGCGGGGCTCCGGGACTAGCGCAAGAGACCCAGTACTTC. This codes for CASGAPGLAQETQYF.

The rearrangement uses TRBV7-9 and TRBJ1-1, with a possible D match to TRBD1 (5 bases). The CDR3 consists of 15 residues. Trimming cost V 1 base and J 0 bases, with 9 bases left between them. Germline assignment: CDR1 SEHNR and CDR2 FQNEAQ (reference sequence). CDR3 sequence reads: CASSLVGHMNTEAFF. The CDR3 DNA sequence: TGTGCCAGCAGCTTAGTAGGACACATGAACACTGAAGCTTTCTTT. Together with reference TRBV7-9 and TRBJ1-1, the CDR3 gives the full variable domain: DTGVSQNPRHKITKRGQNVTFRCDPISEHNRLYWYRQTLGQGPEFLTYFQNEAQLEKSRLLSDRFSAERPKGSFSTLEIQRTEQGDSAMYLCASSLVGHMNTEAFFGQGTRLTVV.